One TCR beta chain is described in this entry. Its antigen is not known. The data are from a study of OX40 agonist ivuxolimab in advanced cancers. Broader study findings: CD8+ T cells were the subset that, on average, had more expanded clones than CD4+.

Only in-frame clones appear in the TCRdb table, and some are missing; sequencing was by immunoSEQ multiplex PCR. This sample has tens of thousands of clones; 85% to 90% occur once, and the top ten carry around 2%. The starting material was CD4+ or CD8+ T cells sorted from blood, obtained in a trial of the OX40 agonist ivuxolimab. The clonotype originates from an adult with an advanced solid tumor such as melanoma, head and neck, liver or kidney cancer.

The CDR3 is CATQSPVETYEQYF. The DNA of the CDR3 is TGTGCCACCCAGTCCCCAGTGGAAACGTACGAGCAGTACTTC. This chain connects TRBV28 to TRBJ2-7, with D unresolved. V was trimmed by 10 bases and J by 4 bases, leaving 20 bases between them. The CDR3 contains 14 residues. The V gene's germline CDR1 is MDHEN and CDR2 SYDVKM.